This T cell receptor (beta chain) was sequenced in a study of CD8 T cells in Susac syndrome. The CDR3 covers 16 residues. The germline V gene encodes CDR1 PRHDT and CDR2 FYEKMQ (reference sequence). V was trimmed by 0 bases and J by 3 bases, leaving 14 bases between them. Reverse transcription used roughly 0.45 to 1 ug RNA and random hexamers. Each CDR3 protein gets one entry after TCRdb re-called the immunoSEQ multiplex PCR reads with MiXCR. The data show around 100,000 distinct CDR3 sequences, around 95% seen once. TCR beta was sequenced from blood CD8+ and CD4+ T cells. This sequence originates from a human donor with Susac syndrome. Material for sequencing was CD8+ T cells from PBMCs. This sequence joins TRBV13 and TRBJ1-1, with D possibly TRBD1 on 6 matching bases. This CDR3 reads CASSLGTLQGYTEAFF. The CDR3, as DNA: TGTGCCAGCAGCTTAGGAACTTTACAGGGATACACTGAAGCTTTCTTT.